Following are 25 T cell receptor beta chains from one sample sequenced in a study of T cell responses to AZD1222 COVID-19 vaccine. Method: immunoSEQ multiplex PCR; TCRdb's copy keeps in-frame clones and lacks some. The sample lists about 180,000 clones; roughly 88% were seen once. Sequenced material: peripheral blood, taken on day 0 of AZD1222 vaccination. The receptors shown here come from an adult in good health.

The CDR3 protein is CASSQGHIYGYTF. The CDR3 coding sequence is TGCGCCAGCAGCCAGGGACATATCTATGGCTACACCTTC. The chain links TRBV4-1 to TRBJ1-2; D may be TRBD1 (6 bases). This CDR3 contains 13 residues. The V end lost 3 bases, the J end lost 4 bases, and 9 bases lay between the germline ends. Germline assignment: CDR1 MGHRA and CDR2 YSYEKL.

The rearrangement uses TRBV15 and TRBJ2-7, with a possible D match to TRBD1 (5 bases). The CDR3 has 14 residues. The V and J ends lost 8 bases and 0 bases respectively, with 14 bases between them. Germline CDR1 is LNHNV and CDR2 is YYDKDF (reference sequence). CDR3 sequence reads: CATRAPDSSYEQYF. Written as DNA, the CDR3 is TGTGCCACCCGAGCCCCAGACAGCTCCTACGAGCAGTACTTC.

The chain links TRBV5-4 to TRBJ1-6; 8 bases match TRBD1. Trimming at V came to 4 bases and at J to 7 bases, leaving 4 bases not matched to a gene. The CDR3 has 14 residues. Germline V gene sequence: CDR1 SGHNT, CDR2 YYREEE (reference sequence). CDR3 region: CASSPGQVNSPLHF. For the CDR3, the DNA is TGTGCCAGCAGCCCGGGACAGGTGAATTCACCCCTCCACTTT.

This clone is a singleton in its sample. This chain links TRBV19 with TRBJ1-6, with D possibly matching TRBD1 (6 bases). This CDR3 comprises 14 residues. Germline V CDR1 and CDR2: LNHDA, SQIVND (reference sequence). Trimming removed 5 bases from V and 9 bases from J, with 14 bases in between. This chain's CDR3 is CASSPGTTFSPLHF. The CDR3 coding sequence is TGTGCCAGTAGTCCCGGGACAACTTTTTCACCCCTCCACTTT.

The V and J genes are TRBV6-5 and TRBJ2-3; TRBD1 matches at 7 bases. There are 13 residues in the CDR3. CDR1 and CDR2 from the germline V gene are MNHEY and SVGAGI. J gave up 5 bases and V 6 bases, and 5 bases lay outside the gene matches. The CDR3 coding sequence is TGTGCCAGCAGACAGACAGGGAAAGATACGCAGTATTTT. The encoded protein is CASRQTGKDTQYF.

This clone was counted between two and nine times. This chain connects TRBV5-1 to TRBJ2-7; D unclear. Trimming cost V 2 bases and J 2 bases, with 11 bases left between them. The CDR3 consists of 14 residues. CDR1 is SGHRS, CDR2 YFSETQ, per germline. CDR3 DNA sequence: TGCGCCAGCAGCTTTTGGACGGAGACCTACGAGCAGTACTTC. Translation: CASSFWTETYEQYF.

This clone was observed once. The gene calls are TRBV6-5 and TRBJ1-1, with 8 bases lining up with TRBD1. The CDR3 spans 15 residues. The V segment lost 6 bases and the J segment 4 bases; nucleotides outside the gene matches: 10. From germline, CDR1 is MNHEY and CDR2 SVGAGI. CDR3 nucleotide sequence: TGTGCCAGCAGCAGAAGACAGGGGTTGGGCACTGAAGCTTTCTTT. Amino acids: CASSRRQGLGTEAFF.

This chain connects TRBV11-3 to TRBJ2-6; no firm D call. V lost 3 bases and J 0 bases, leaving 6 bases between the germline ends. The CDR3 is made up of 15 amino acids. Germline V gene sequence: CDR1 SGHNT, CDR2 YENEEA. The CDR3 is CASSFSSSGANVLTF. The CDR3 bases are TGTGCCAGCAGCTTTTCAAGCTCTGGGGCCAACGTCCTGACTTTC.

The genes are TRBV6-5 and TRBJ2-7; 14 bases align to TRBD2. With 6 bases clipped from V and 12 bases from J, the junction kept 7 bases outside the gene matches. CDR3 length: 13 residues. The germline V gene has CDR1 MNHEY and CDR2 SVGAGI. The CDR3 here is CASSRTSGRRPYF. The DNA of the CDR3 is TGTGCCAGCAGCCGGACTAGCGGGAGGAGGCCGTACTTC.

This clone has a single count. V gene TRBV11-2 combines with J gene TRBJ2-5, with 8 bases fitting TRBD1. V was clipped by 5 bases and J by 2 bases; unmatched bases: 4. Germline V lookup: CDR1 SGHAT, CDR2 FQNNGV. The CDR3 is made up of 14 amino acids. Here the CDR3 reads CASSIGQGQETQYF. Here the CDR3 DNA reads TGTGCCAGCAGCATCGGACAGGGACAAGAGACCCAGTACTTC.

The chain carries TRBV11-2 and TRBJ2-7; D is possibly TRBD1 or TRBD2 (6 bases each). The V and J ends lost 0 bases and 4 bases respectively, with 13 bases between them. The CDR3 extends over 15 amino acids. Looked up from germline, CDR1 is SGHAT and CDR2 is FQNNGV. The CDR3 DNA is TGTGCCAGCAGCTTAGAGGCGGGACACCTGTACGAGCAGTACTTC. Amino acids: CASSLEAGHLYEQYF.

This rearrangement joins TRBV13 to TRBJ2-3; 13 bases agree with TRBD2. The CDR3 length is 17 residues. Germline CDR1 reads PRHDT; CDR2 reads FYEKMQ (reference sequence). V dropped 5 bases and J dropped 6; count of bases not matched to a gene: 11. The CDR3 here is CASSTPTSGRLIDTQYF. In DNA, the CDR3 is TGTGCCAGCAGCACCCCGACTAGCGGGAGGCTCATTGATACGCAGTATTTT.

This sequence joins TRBV6-2 or TRBV6-3 and TRBJ2-7; 7 bases map to TRBD2. The CDR3 runs to 15 residues. J lost 3 bases, V lost 6 bases, and 11 bases had no gene match. Germline values: CDR1 MNHEY, CDR2 SVGEGT. The CDR3 DNA sequence: TGTGCCAGCAGCCCCGGGGTAGCGGGCCGCTACGAGCAGTACTTC. This sequence encodes CASSPGVAGRYEQYF.

This clone was observed a handful of times. This sequence joins TRBV14 and TRBJ2-7; 8 nucleotides match TRBD2. The CDR3 extends over 16 amino acids. The V gene end was trimmed by 4 bases and the J gene end by 5 bases; junction bases not matched to a gene: 13. Germline loops: CDR1 SGHDN, CDR2 FVKESK. In DNA form, the CDR3 reads TGTGCCAGCAGCCGGACCGGGACTAGTTCCTTTGACGAGCAGTACTTC. This translates into CASSRTGTSSFDEQYF. The variable domain in full, completed from reference TRBV14 and TRBJ2-7, reads EAGVTQFPSHSVIEKGQTVTLRCDPISGHDNLYWYRRVMGKEIKFLLHFVKESKQDESGMPNNRFLAERTGGTYSTLKVQPAELEDSGVYFCASSRTGTSSFDEQYFGPGTRLTVT.

The chain carries TRBV5-1 and TRBJ1-5; 8 bases match TRBD1. CDR1 SGHRS and CDR2 YFSETQ come from the germline V gene. This CDR3 is built from 15 residues. V dropped 4 bases and J dropped 0; count of bases not matched to a gene: 3. The CDR3 nucleotides read TGCGCCAGCAGCCGGACAGGGTCTAGCAATCAGCCCCAGCATTTT. Residues: CASSRTGSSNQPQHF.

The chain employs TRBV27 and TRBJ2-7; the match to TRBD2 covers 13 bases. Germline loops: CDR1 MNHEY, CDR2 SMNVEV (reference sequence). Losses at the gene ends were 5 bases for V and 3 bases for J; bases not matched to a gene: 4. This CDR3 is 15 amino acids long. The CDR3 coding sequence is TGTGCCAGCAGTGAGACTAGCGGGGGGCTCTACGAGCAGTACTTC. Translation gives CASSETSGGLYEQYF.

The CDR3 is CASSPPGTDNEQYF. The CDR3 DNA reads TGTGCCAGCAGCCCACCAGGGACAGACAACGAGCAGTACTTC. V usage is TRBV13 and J usage is TRBJ2-7; 7 bases fit TRBD1. Germline V lookup: CDR1 PRHDT, CDR2 FYEKMQ (reference sequence). There are 14 residues in the CDR3. V lost 5 bases and J lost 5; bases outside the gene matches: 9. The variable domain in full, completed from reference TRBV13 and TRBJ2-7, reads AAGVIQSPRHLIKEKRETATLKCYPIPRHDTVYWYQQGPGQDPQFLISFYEKMQSDKGSIPDRFSAQQFSDYHSELNMSSLELGDSALYFCASSPPGTDNEQYFGPGTRLTVT.

The rearrangement uses TRBV29-1 and TRBJ1-1; TRBD1 matches 7 bases. Per the germline V gene, CDR1 is SQVTM and CDR2 is ANQGSEA. The V and J ends lost 8 bases and 6 bases, in that order; junction bases with no gene match: 9. The CDR3 is 12 amino acids. The CDR3 here is CSIGYRGAEAFF. The CDR3 DNA is TGCAGCATTGGGTACAGGGGTGCTGAAGCTTTCTTT.

CDR3 coding DNA: TGCGCCAGCAGCTCGACGATTCCAGATACGCAGTATTTT. Its translation is CASSSTIPDTQYF. This rearrangement joins TRBV5-1 to TRBJ2-3; D not resolved. Germline CDR1 reads SGHRS; CDR2 reads YFSETQ. The CDR3 runs 13 residues. V shed 3 bases and J shed 4 bases, with 9 bases lying between them. Full variable domain (missing parts from reference TRBV5-1 and TRBJ2-3): KAGVTQTPRYLIKTRGQQVTLSCSPISGHRSVSWYQQTPGQGLQFLFEYFSETQRNKGNFPGRFSGRQFSNSRSEMNVSTLELGDSALYLCASSSTIPDTQYFGPGTRLTVL.

The rearrangement uses TRBV27 and TRBJ2-1, with D possibly TRBD2 on 6 matching bases. The germline V gene has CDR1 MNHEY and CDR2 SMNVEV (reference sequence). Trimming shortened V by 3 bases and J by 7 bases, and 13 bases separated the two germline ends. CDR3 size: 14 residues. CDR3 nucleotide sequence: TGTGCCAGCAGTTTCCGGGACTCAACTAATGAGCAGTTCTTC. It codes for CASSFRDSTNEQFF.

The rearrangement links TRBV7-2 to TRBJ2-7, with 13 bases that match TRBD2. Germline lookup yields CDR1 SGHTA and CDR2 FQGNSA. This CDR3 comprises 15 residues. With V trimmed by 3 bases and J by 5 bases, 4 bases remained unmatched. In nucleotides, the CDR3 is TGTGCCAGCAGCTTCGCCGGGACTAGCGGGAACGAGCAGTACTTC. Amino acid sequence: CASSFAGTSGNEQYF.

This clone has only one observation. The CDR3 region has the DNA TGTGCCAGCAGCCCCTCGGCCTATAGCAATCAGCCCCAGCATTTT. It encodes CASSPSAYSNQPQHF. This chain uses TRBV4-2 with TRBJ1-5; D unclear. This CDR3 spans 15 amino acids. The V gene's germline CDR1 is LGHNA and CDR2 YNFKEQ. With 4 bases removed from V and 0 bases from J, the gap between germline ends came to 10 bases.

Turning to this clone: This sample includes further DNA sequences coding for the same CDR3. This sequence joins TRBV5-1 and TRBJ2-5; 7 nucleotides line up with TRBD1. After removal of 4 bases from V and 3 bases from J, the junction contained 6 bases not matched to a gene. Germline loops: CDR1 SGHRS, CDR2 YFSETQ. CDR3 length: 14 residues. CDR3 in amino acids: CASSLGTAKETQYF. The CDR3 bases are TGCGCCAGCAGCCTCGGGACAGCGAAAGAGACCCAGTACTTC. The full variable domain, with the rest looked up from reference TRBV5-1 and TRBJ2-5, is KAGVTQTPRYLIKTRGQQVTLSCSPISGHRSVSWYQQTPGQGLQFLFEYFSETQRNKGNFPGRFSGRQFSNSRSEMNVSTLELGDSALYLCASSLGTAKETQYFGPGTRLLVL.

The chain is built from TRBV30 and TRBJ2-1; 7 positions match TRBD2. Germline assignment: CDR1 GTSNPN and CDR2 SVGIG (reference sequence). With 2 bases clipped from V and 1 base from J, the junction kept 2 bases outside the gene matches. The CDR3 sequence is 14 residues long. Here the CDR3 reads CAWSPSGSYNEQFF. The CDR3 DNA follows: TGTGCCTGGAGTCCTAGCGGATCCTACAATGAGCAGTTCTTC.

The chain has TRBV6-5 and TRBJ1-3, with TRBD1 matching over 7 bases. The CDR3 is 15 amino acids. The V gene's germline CDR1 is MNHEY and CDR2 SVGAGI. After removal of 6 bases from V and 3 bases from J, the junction contained 8 bases not matched to a gene. CDR3 amino acids: CASRQPNRGGNTIYF. For the CDR3, the DNA is TGTGCCAGCAGACAACCCAACAGGGGTGGAAACACCATATATTTT.